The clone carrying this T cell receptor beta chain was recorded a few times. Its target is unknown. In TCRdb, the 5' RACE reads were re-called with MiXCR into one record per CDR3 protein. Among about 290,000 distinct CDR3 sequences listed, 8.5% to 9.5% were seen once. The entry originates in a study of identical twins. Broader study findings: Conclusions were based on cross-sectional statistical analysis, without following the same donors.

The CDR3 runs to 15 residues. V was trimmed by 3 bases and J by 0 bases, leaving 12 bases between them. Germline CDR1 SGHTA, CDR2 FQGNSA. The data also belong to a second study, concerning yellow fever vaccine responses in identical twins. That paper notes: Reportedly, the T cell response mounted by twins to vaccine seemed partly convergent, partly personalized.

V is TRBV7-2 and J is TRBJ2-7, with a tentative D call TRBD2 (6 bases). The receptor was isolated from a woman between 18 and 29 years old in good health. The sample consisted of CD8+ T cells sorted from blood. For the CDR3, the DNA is TGTGCCAGCAGCTTGGTGGCGGGGAGCTCCTACGAGCAGTACTTC. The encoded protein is CASSLVAGSSYEQYF.